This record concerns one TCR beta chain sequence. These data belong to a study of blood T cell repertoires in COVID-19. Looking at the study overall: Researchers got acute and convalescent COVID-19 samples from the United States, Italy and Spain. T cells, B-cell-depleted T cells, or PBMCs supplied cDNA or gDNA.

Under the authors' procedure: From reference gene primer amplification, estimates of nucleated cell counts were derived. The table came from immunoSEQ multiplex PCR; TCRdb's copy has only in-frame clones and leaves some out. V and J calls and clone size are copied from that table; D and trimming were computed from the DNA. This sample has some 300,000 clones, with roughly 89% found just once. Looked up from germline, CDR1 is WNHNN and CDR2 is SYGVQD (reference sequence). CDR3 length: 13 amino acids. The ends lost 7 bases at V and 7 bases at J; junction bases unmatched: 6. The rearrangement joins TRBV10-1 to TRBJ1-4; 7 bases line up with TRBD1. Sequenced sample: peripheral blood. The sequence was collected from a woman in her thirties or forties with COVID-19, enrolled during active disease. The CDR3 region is CASKTGLGEKLFF. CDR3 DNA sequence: TGCGCCAGCAAGACAGGGCTTGGTGAAAAACTGTTTTTT.